This T cell receptor beta chain was sequenced in a study of cytotoxic CD8 clonotypes in ibrutinib-treated CLL. Sequencing was performed with immunoSEQ multiplex PCR; in TCRdb, only in-frame clones are kept and a portion is missing. The data hold 150,000 to 200,000 clones, with about 88% observed a single time. Worth noting for this clone: Antigen unknown.

Study-wide results and caveats: Baseline clonality was higher than in age-matched healthy donors and moved in step with circulating CD8+ T-cell counts.

Germline V gene lookup returns CDR1 SGHRS and CDR2 YFSETQ. The V end was cut by 0 bases, the J end by 1 base, with 9 bases between. The CDR3 runs 15 residues. This material consisted of PBMCs, taken at disease progression, from a patient treated with ibrutinib. The rearrangement uses TRBV5-1 and TRBJ2-3; no clear D. This clonotype was obtained from a human donor with chronic lymphocytic leukemia. The CDR3 protein is CASSLDAFGTDTQYF. CDR3 coding DNA: TGCGCCAGCAGCTTGGATGCGTTTGGCACAGATACGCAGTATTTT.